A selection of T cell receptor beta chains follows, all from one sample in a study of cytomegalovirus exposure and HLA in healthy donors. Some clones are missing from TCRdb's copy, which holds only in-frame ones; the method was immunoSEQ multiplex PCR. The sample contains more than 95,000 clones, under 85% of which appear only once. Source material: PBMCs. These TCRs come from a woman in her forties or fifties in good health and CMV-seropositive. The CDR3 runs from the conserved cysteine through the conserved F or W. D genes are given only for firm matches. Size is omitted from some rows. Given values are once, few, many or a class for expanded clones.

abundance | j_gene | d_gene | v_gene | CDR3aa | CDR3nt
- | TRBJ2-7 | - | TRBV5-1 | CASSIQGASYEQYF | TGCGCCAGCAGCATACAGGGAGCCTCCTACGAGCAGTACTTC
- | TRBJ2-5 | - | TRBV14 | CASSQVGGFGETQYF | TGTGCCAGCAGCCAAGTAGGGGGTTTCGGGGAGACCCAGTACTTC
- | TRBJ2-5 | - | TRBV9 | CASSVAAHPQGETQYF | TGTGCCAGCAGCGTAGCGGCACACCCGCAGGGAGAGACCCAGTACTTC
- | TRBJ2-1 | TRBD1 | TRBV6-5 | CASSQDPGGYNEQFF | TGTGCCAGCAGCCAGGATCCAGGGGGCTACAATGAGCAGTTCTTC
- | TRBJ1-2 | - | TRBV10-2 | CASIPGDNYGYTF | TGCGCCAGCATACCAGGGGATAACTATGGCTACACCTTC
- | TRBJ2-7 | - | TRBV4-1 | CASSQDPRAGEQYF | TGCGCCAGCAGCCAAGACCCCAGGGCGGGGGAGCAGTACTTC
- | TRBJ2-3 | - | TRBV19 | CASSIRGDTQYF | TGTGCCAGTAGTATAAGGGGAGATACGCAGTATTTT
- | TRBJ1-6 | - | TRBV18 | CASSPPGGPNDSPLHF | TGTGCCAGCTCACCACCCGGGGGTCCCAACGATTCACCCCTCCACTTT
- | TRBJ2-7 | TRBD2 | TRBV27 | CASSPGGGLTYEQYF | TGTGCCAGCAGTCCTGGCGGGGGTCTAACCTACGAGCAGTACTTC
- | TRBJ2-7 | - | TRBV29-1 | CSGGQFSYEQYF | TGCAGCGGAGGACAGTTCTCCTACGAGCAGTACTTC
few | TRBJ1-3 | - | TRBV5-1 | CASSLEASSGNTIYF | TGCGCCAGCAGCCTGGAGGCTAGCTCTGGAAACACCATATATTTT
- | TRBJ2-1 | - | TRBV5-1 | CASSLVAGSSYNEQFF | TGCGCCAGCAGCTTGGTAGCTGGGAGCTCCTACAATGAGCAGTTCTTC
- | TRBJ1-6 | - | TRBV4-2 | CASSQDESRLFHF | TGTGCCAGCAGCCAAGACGAATCGAGACTATTCCACTTT
- | TRBJ2-7 | TRBD1 | TRBV7-8 | CASSLELGDSNYEQYF | TGTGCCAGCAGCTTAGAGCTTGGGGACAGTAACTACGAGCAGTACTTC
- | TRBJ1-6 | - | TRBV13 | CASSLGQRGDSPLHF | TGTGCCAGCAGCTTAGGTCAGCGCGGGGATTCACCCCTCCACTTT
- | TRBJ2-7 | - | TRBV10-3 | CAISEDAGGEQYF | TGTGCCATCAGTGAGGATGCAGGAGGCGAGCAGTACTTC
- | TRBJ1-6 | - | TRBV6-5 | CASRMDSGSSPLHF | TGTGCCAGCAGGATGGACAGCGGTTCTTCACCCCTCCACTTT
- | TRBJ2-5 | TRBD2 | TRBV2 | CASSEGLAGGQETQYF | TGTGCCAGCAGTGAAGGCCTAGCGGGGGGCCAAGAGACCCAGTACTTC
few | TRBJ2-1 | TRBD2 | TRBV5-1 | CASSLTSPNEQFF | TGCGCCAGCAGCCTGACTAGCCCCAATGAGCAGTTCTTC
- | TRBJ2-2 | - | TRBV10-3 | CAARLVSTGELFF | TGTGCCGCCCGTTTGGTTAGCACCGGGGAGCTGTTTTTT
- | TRBJ1-1 | - | TRBV5-1 | CASSFTSRGTEAFF | TGCGCCAGCAGCTTTACGTCACGGGGGACTGAAGCTTTCTTT
once | TRBJ2-7 | - | TRBV6-5 | CASRRDSSYEQYF | TGTGCCAGCAGGCGGGACAGCTCCTACGAGCAGTACTTC
few | TRBJ1-1 | - | TRBV10-1 | CASSRGVRTEAFF | TGCGCCAGCAGCAGGGGAGTTCGCACTGAAGCTTTCTTT
once | TRBJ2-3 | TRBD2 | TRBV7-2 | CASSLMGLASDTQYF | TGTGCCAGCAGCTTAATGGGACTAGCGTCAGATACGCAGTATTTT